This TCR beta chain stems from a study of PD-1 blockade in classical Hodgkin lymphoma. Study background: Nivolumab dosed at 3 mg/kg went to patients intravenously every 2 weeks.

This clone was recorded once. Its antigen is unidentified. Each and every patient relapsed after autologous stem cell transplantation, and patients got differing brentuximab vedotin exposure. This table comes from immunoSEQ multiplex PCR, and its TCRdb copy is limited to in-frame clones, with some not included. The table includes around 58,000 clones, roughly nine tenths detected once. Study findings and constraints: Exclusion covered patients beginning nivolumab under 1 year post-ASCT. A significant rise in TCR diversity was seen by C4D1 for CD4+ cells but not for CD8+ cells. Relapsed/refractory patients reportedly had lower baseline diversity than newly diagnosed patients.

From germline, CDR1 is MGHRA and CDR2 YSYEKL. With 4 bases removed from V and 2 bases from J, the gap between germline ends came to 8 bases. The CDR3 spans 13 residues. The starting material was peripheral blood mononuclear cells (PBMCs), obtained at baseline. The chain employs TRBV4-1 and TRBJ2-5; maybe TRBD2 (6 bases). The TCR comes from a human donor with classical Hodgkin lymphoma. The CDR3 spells CASSPGGQETQYF. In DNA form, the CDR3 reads TGCGCCAGCAGCCCTGGGGGGCAAGAGACCCAGTACTTC.